This T cell receptor (beta chain) comes out of a study of shared clonotypes between healthy human individuals. With regard to this clone: What it binds is not known.

The CDR3 is made up of 17 amino acids. The V gene's germline CDR1 is MNHEY and CDR2 SMNVEV (reference sequence). Trimming took 5 bases from V and 7 from J; bases not matched to a gene: 8. Study observations and caveats: Only blood samples were collected, and tissue repertoires likely differ. Clonotypes shared by all four donors outscored non-shared clonotypes in generation probability. At large depth, rarefaction still showed sorted-subset sequencing to be incomplete.

As defined, naive CD8 cells were CD45RO-negative and positively selected for CCR7, with terminally differentiated effector memory CD45RA+ cells excluded. At the deep level, the assay was run. Clones were sequenced by immunoSEQ multiplex PCR, and TCRdb holds only the in-frame ones, with some missing. Counted here are about 580,000 clones, 95% to 98% occurring once; the ten biggest clones make up approximately 0.3%. This sequence originates from a man aged 25-45 years in good health. J is TRBJ2-2 and V is TRBV27; 15 nucleotides line up with TRBD2. Input material: naive CD8+ T cells sorted from blood. The CDR3 region is CASSPNPGLAGGGELFF. In DNA form, the CDR3 reads TGTGCCAGCAGTCCCAACCCGGGACTAGCGGGAGGCGGGGAGCTGTTTTTT.